This T cell receptor beta chain was documented in a study of T-cell reconstitution after alpha-beta-depleted transplantation in children. It was with unique molecular identifiers that the TCRbeta library was prepared. Each CDR3 protein gets one entry after TCRdb re-called the PCR reads with MiXCR. The sample shows 500,000 or so distinct CDR3 sequences, approximately 32% of them seen only once. As regards this clonotype: Lacking the conserved final phenylalanine or tryptophan, this CDR3 likely reflects a read error.

Sequences were derived from PBMCs from the stem cell graft donor, sampled from the stem cell graft. The receptor's source is a human donor who donated a stem cell graft to a child with aplastic anemia.

CDR3 nucleotides: TGCAGCGTTAGGACAGGCTCCTACGAGCAGTACTCC. It codes for CSVRTGSYEQYS. The chain is built from TRBV29-1 and TRBJ2-7, with TRBD1 identical over 7 bases. The junction had 1 base not matched to a gene; V was cut back by 5 bases and J by 0 bases. This CDR3 is built from 12 residues. In germline, CDR1 is SQVTM, CDR2 ANQGSEA.